This T cell receptor (beta chain) was sequenced during a study of beta chain features in type 1 diabetes (dated by TCRdb to the late 2010s). Study-level background: Mean age, gender distribution, total cell number and subset yield were not different between patients and healthy donors. Across all samples, approximately 98,000,000 sorted cells were examined, and cell number per subset correlated strongly with RNA yield. In the study, recently diagnosed type 1 diabetes patients and matched healthy donors were compared on the TCRB repertoires of their sorted circulating CD4+ T cell subsets. Regulatory and stem cell-like memory subsets were obtained from only 8 patients and roughly 8 healthy donors, while naive and central memory subsets were obtained from all 30 or so donors. On the study overall, not on this receptor specifically: At VDJ recombination sites, patients with type 1 diabetes made fewer insertions and deleted more nucleotides, a pattern implying thymic rearrangement abnormalities. Type 1 diabetes patients showed a moderate but significant shortening of TCRB CDR3 length in all four CD4+ subsets. PCR may preferentially amplify shorter templates, but because patient and control samples were amplified and corrected together, any resulting skew would affect both groups equally. HLA sub-analyses involved small numbers of individuals, so any influence of HLA type on TCRB rearrangement remained unresolved. Sequencing cDNA rather than genomic DNA could over-represent highly expressing activated cells, although activation and CD3 levels did not differ between groups. Naive, central memory and regulatory TCRB repertoires appeared to be more similar among patients than among healthy donors.

A distance of 8 bases separates the germline ends of V and J, which lose 3 bases and 5 bases respectively. As encoded in the germline V gene (reference sequence), CDR1 is SEHNR while CDR2 is FQNEAQ. The CDR3 contains 13 residues, cysteine and phenylalanine counted. Solely the CDR3 DNA is kept, with 39 bases framed from the first base. Each donor gave one peripheral blood draw, averaging approximately 120 mL, which was collected into heparinised tubes. Naive, central memory, regulatory and stem cell-like memory CD4+ T cells were sorted on a BD FACSAria II using a panel including CD45RO, CCR7, CD25, CD127, CD95 and CD27. A purity above 95% was achieved for all sorted populations. Right away, PBMCs were isolated by Lymphoprep density gradient centrifugation and were stained directly, with no culture step. So that batch effects would be minimized, each experiment stained and sorted samples in pairs, pairing one healthy donor with one patient.

Concerning this clone itself: No cognate antigen has been identified for it. Base qualities are missing; no much larger clone stands one base away.

The entire amount of isolated RNA was reverse transcribed using the High Capacity cDNA Reverse Transcription Kit, so the sequenced TCRB transcripts were expressed ones. Deep immunoSEQ sequencing was applied to naive, central memory and regulatory T cell samples, giving an average of approximately 4 million total reads per sample. Sorted cells were lysed in RLT buffer, and RNA was extracted using DNase-treated RNeasy Micro or Mini kits according to cell number. Each cell subset was processed on its own to prevent cross-contamination, while patient and healthy donor samples were processed together. The immunoSEQ multiplex PCR was used to amplify TCRB sequences from cDNA, generating 87-bp fragments that spanned the CDR3 region. Sequencing of the amplicons was performed on the Illumina HiSeq platform. The published analysis was carried out like this. PCR bias was corrected computationally using synthetic template baselines, and reads within Hamming distance 2 were collapsed, with unmergeable singletons discarded. Reads were aligned against IMGT to assign V, D and J genes, CDR3 length and insertions or deletions at six rearrangement sites. Within each subset, clonotype counts were normalized to the number of sorted cells before true diversity and Gini coefficients were calculated with the tcR R package. Repertoire sharing was quantified using the overlap coefficient calculated on TCRB nucleotide sequences. As a proxy for the pre-selection repertoire, out-of-frame TCRB sequences from naive cells were analyzed. Held by TCRdb, this immuneACCESS table contains in-frame sequences only and omits some clones. Under half of the omission traces to an unresolved V gene where checked; the cause of the rest is unknown. V and J calls and clone size follow that table, whereas D and trimming were derived from the DNA. The sample contains around 250,000 clones, approximately 25% of them found a single time. Together, the top ten hold roughly 0.011% of the sample.

The sample consisted of naive CD4+ T cells from blood. The label giving this sample's cell subset or site can be read as: true naive CD4+ T cells. The chain is assembled from TRBV7-9 and TRBJ2-1; confidence is insufficient to name the D gene. The receptor comes from a woman younger than 45 with type 1 diabetes. The CDR3 reads CASSFMRHNEQFF. The nucleotides are TGTGCCAGCAGCTTTATGCGCCACAATGAGCAGTTCTTC.